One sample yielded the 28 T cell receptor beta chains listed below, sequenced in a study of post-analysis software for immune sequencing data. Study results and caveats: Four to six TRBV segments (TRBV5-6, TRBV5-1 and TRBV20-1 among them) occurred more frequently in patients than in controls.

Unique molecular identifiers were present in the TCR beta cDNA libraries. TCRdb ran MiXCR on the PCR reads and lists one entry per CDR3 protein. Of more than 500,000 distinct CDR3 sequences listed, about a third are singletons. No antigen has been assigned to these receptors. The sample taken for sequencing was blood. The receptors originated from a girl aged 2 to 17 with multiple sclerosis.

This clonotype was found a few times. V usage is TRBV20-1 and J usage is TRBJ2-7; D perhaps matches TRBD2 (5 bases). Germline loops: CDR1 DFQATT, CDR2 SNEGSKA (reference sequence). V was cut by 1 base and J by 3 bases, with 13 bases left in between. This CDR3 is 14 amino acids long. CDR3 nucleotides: TGCAGTGCTAGAGGGGAGCACAACTACTACGAGCAGTACTTC. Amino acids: CSARGEHNYYEQYF.

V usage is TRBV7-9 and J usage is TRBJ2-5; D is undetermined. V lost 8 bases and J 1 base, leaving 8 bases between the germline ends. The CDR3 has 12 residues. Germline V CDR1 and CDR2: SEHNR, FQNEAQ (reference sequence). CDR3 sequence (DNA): TGTGCCAGCTCGTCGGCCCAAGAGACCCAGTACTTC. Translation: CASSSAQETQYF.

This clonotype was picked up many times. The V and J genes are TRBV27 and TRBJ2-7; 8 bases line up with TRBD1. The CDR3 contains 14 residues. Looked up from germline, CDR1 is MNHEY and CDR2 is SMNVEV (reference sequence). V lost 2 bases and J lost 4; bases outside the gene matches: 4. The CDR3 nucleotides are TGTGCCAGCAGTTTACGAGACAGGGGTTACGAGCAGTACTTC. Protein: CASSLRDRGYEQYF.

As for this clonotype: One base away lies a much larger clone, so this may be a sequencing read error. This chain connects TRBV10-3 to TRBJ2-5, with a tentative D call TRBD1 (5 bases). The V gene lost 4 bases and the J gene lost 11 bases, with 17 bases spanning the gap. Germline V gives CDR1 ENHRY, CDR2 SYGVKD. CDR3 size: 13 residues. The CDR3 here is CAISVQGSYKQYF. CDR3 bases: TGTGCCATCAGTGTTCAGGGATCCTACAAGCAGTACTTC.

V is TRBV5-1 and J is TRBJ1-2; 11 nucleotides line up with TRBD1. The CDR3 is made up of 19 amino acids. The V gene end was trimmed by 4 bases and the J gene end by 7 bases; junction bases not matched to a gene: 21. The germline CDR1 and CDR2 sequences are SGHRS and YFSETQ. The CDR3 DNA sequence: TGCGCCAGCAGCCCCACCACAACTATCGGACAGGGGGCAGTTCGTGGCTACACCTTC. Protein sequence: CASSPTTTIGQGAVRGYTF.

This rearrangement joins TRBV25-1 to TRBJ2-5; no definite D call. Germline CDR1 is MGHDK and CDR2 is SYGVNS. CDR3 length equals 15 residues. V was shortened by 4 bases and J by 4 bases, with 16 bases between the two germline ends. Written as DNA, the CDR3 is TGTGCCAGCAGTGTCGGTCCTAACGTGGGAGAGACCCAGTACTTC. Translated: CASSVGPNVGETQYF.

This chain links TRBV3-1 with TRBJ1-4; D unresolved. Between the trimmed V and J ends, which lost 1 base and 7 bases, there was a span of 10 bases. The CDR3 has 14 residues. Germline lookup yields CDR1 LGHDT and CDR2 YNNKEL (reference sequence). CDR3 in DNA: TGTGCCAGCAGCCAAGTAATGGCGGTTGAAAAACTGTTTTTT. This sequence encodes CASSQVMAVEKLFF.

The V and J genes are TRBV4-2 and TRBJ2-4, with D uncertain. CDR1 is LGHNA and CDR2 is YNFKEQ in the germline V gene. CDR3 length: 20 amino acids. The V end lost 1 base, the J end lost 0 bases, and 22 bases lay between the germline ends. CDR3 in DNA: TGTGCCAGCAGCCAAGTTAGTGGTCAGAGCACGGGCCTAGCCAAAAACATTCAGTACTTC. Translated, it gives CASSQVSGQSTGLAKNIQYF.

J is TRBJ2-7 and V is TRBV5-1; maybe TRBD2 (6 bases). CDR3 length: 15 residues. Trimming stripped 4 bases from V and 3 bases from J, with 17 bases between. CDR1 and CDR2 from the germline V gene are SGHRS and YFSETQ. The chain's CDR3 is CASSITSGGGYEQYF. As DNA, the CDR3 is TGCGCCAGCAGCATAACATCCGGGGGAGGCTACGAGCAGTACTTC.

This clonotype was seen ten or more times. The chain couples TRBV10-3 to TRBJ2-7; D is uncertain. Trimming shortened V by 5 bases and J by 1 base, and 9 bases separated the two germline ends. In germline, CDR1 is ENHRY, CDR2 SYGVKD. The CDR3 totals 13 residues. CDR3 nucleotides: TGTGCCATCAGTTCAGCCACTTCCTACGAGCAGTACTTC. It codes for CAISSATSYEQYF.

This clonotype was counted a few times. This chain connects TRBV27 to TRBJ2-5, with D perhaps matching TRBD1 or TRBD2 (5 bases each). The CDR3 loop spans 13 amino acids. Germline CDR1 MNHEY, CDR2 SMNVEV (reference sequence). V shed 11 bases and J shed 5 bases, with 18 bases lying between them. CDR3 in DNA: TGTGCCTCAGGGCCCAGCAGAGGGGAGACCCAGTACTTC. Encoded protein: CASGPSRGETQYF.

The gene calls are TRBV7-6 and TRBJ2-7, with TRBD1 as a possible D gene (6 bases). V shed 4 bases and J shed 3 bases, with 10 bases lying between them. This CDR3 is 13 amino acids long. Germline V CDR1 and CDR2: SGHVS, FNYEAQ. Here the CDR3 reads CASSSYRVYEQYF. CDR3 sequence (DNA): TGTGCCAGCAGCTCATACAGGGTCTACGAGCAGTACTTC.

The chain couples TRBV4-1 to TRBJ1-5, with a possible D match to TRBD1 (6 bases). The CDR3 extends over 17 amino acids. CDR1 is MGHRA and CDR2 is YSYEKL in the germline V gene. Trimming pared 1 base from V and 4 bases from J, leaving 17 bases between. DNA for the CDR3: TGCGCCAGCAGCCAAGTCCTCGGGGGCCAAGGGAATCAGCCCCAGCATTTT. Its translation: CASSQVLGGQGNQPQHF.

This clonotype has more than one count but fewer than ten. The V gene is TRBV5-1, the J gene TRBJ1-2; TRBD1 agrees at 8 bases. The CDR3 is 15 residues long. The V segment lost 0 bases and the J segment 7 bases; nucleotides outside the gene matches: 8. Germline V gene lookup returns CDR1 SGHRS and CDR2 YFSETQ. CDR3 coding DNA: TGCGCCAGCAGCTTGGAAGGGGCGACAGGGGCTGGCTACACCTTC. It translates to CASSLEGATGAGYTF.

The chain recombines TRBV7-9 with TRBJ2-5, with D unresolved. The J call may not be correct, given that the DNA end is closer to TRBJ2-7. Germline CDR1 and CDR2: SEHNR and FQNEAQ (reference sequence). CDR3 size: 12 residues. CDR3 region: CARPESHYEQYF. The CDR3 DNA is TGTGCCAGACCTGAGAGCCACTACGAGCAGTACTTC.

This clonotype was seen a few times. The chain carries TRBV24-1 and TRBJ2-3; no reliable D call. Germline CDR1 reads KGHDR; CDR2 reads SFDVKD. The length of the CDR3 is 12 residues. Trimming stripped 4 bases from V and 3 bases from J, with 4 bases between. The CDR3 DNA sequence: TGTGCCACCAGTGACCAGACAGATACGCAGTATTTT. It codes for CATSDQTDTQYF.

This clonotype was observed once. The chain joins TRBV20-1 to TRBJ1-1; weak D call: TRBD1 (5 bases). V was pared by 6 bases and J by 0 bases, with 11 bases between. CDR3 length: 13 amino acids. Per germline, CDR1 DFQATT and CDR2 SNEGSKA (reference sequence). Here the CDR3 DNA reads TGCAGTGCCCCCAGGACACTGAACACTGAAGCTTTCTTT. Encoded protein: CSAPRTLNTEAFF.

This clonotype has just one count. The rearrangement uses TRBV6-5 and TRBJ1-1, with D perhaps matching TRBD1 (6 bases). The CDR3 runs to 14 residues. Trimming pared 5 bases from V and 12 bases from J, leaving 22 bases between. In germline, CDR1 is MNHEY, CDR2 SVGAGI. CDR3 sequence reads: CASSPPGGGQEPFF. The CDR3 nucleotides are TGTGCCAGCAGTCCTCCCGGGGGGGGACAAGAGCCTTTCTTT.

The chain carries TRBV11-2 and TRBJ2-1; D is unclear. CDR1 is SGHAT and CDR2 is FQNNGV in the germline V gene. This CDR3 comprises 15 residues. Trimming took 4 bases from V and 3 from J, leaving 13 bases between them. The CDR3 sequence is CASSSDRTLYNEQFF. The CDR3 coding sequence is TGTGCCAGCAGCTCAGACCGGACCCTCTACAATGAGCAGTTCTTC.

The CDR3, as DNA: TGTGCCAGCAGTTTCCTGGGACAGGATACGGGGGGCTATGGCTACACCTTC. Its translation is CASSFLGQDTGGYGYTF. V gene TRBV27 combines with J gene TRBJ1-2, with 8 bases lining up with TRBD1. Germline assignment: CDR1 MNHEY and CDR2 SMNVEV (reference sequence). The CDR3 is 17 amino acids. Trimming at V came to 3 bases and at J to 4 bases, leaving 13 bases not matched to a gene.

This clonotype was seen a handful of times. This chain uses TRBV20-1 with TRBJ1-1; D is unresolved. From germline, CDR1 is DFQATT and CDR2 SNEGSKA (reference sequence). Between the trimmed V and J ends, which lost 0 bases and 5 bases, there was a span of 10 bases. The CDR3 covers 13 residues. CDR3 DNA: TGCAGTGCTAGAGATTGGGCCAATACTGAAGCTTTCTTT. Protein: CSARDWANTEAFF.

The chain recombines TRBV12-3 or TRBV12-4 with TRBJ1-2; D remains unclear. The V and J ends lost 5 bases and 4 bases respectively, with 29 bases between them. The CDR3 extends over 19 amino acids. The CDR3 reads CASSPPLTWRAATGYGYTF. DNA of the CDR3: TGTGCCAGCAGTCCTCCCCTCACTTGGCGGGCGGCGACCGGCTATGGCTACACCTTC.

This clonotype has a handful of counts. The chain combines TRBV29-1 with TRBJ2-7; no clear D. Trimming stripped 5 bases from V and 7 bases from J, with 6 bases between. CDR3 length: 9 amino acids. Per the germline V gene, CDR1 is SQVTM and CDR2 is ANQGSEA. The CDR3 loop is CSVWGEQYF. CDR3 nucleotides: TGCAGCGTTTGGGGAGAGCAGTACTTC.

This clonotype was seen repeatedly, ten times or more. This CDR3 is CASSGEGLGDQETQYF. CDR3 coding DNA: TGTGCCAGCAGTGGGGAGGGTTTAGGGGACCAAGAGACCCAGTACTTC. The chain carries TRBV28 and TRBJ2-5, with 7 nucleotides matching TRBD2. The J segment lost 0 bases and the V segment lost 5 bases, leaving 9 bases of the junction unmatched. This CDR3 has 16 amino acids. Germline V gene lookup returns CDR1 MDHEN and CDR2 SYDVKM.

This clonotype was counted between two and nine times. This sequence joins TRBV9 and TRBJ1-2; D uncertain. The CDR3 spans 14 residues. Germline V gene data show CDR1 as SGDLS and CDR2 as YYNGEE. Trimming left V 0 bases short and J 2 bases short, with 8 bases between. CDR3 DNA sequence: TGTGCCAGCAGCGTAGAGGCGATGAACTATGGCTACACCTTC. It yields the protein CASSVEAMNYGYTF.

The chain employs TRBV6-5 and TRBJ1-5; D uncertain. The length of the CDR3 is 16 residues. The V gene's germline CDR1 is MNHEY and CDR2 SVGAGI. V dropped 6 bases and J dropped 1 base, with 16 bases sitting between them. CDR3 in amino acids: CASRPNTFGSNQPQHF. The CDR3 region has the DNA TGTGCCAGCAGGCCGAACACGTTTGGCAGCAATCAGCCCCAGCATTTT.

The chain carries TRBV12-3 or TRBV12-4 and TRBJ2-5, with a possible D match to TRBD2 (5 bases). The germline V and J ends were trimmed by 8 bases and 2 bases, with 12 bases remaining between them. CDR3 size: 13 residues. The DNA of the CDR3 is TGTGCCAGCTTGGAGAGGGCGCAAGAGACCCAGTACTTC. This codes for CASLERAQETQYF.

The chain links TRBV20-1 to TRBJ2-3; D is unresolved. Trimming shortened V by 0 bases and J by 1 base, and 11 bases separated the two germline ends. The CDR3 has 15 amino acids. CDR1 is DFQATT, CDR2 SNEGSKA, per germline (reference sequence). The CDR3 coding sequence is TGCAGTGCTAGAGAAGCTAGAAAGGGCACAGATACGCAGTATTTT. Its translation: CSAREARKGTDTQYF.